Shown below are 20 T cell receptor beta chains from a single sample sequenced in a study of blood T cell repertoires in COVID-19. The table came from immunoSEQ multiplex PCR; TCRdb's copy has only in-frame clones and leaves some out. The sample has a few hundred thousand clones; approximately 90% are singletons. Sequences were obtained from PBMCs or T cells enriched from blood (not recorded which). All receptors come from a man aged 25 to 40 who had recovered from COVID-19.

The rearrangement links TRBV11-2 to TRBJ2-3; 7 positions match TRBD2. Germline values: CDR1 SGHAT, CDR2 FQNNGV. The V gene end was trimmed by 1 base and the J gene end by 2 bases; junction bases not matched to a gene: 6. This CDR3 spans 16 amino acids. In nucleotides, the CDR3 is TGTGCCAGCAGCTTAGGTCTAGCGGAGTACACAGATACGCAGTATTTT. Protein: CASSLGLAEYTDTQYF.

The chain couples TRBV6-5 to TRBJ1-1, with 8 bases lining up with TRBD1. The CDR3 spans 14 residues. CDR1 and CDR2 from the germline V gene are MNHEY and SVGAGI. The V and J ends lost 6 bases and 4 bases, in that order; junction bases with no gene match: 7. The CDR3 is CASSLGTGFTEAFF. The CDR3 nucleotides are TGTGCCAGCAGCCTCGGGACAGGCTTCACTGAAGCTTTCTTT.

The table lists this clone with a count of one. The CDR3 region is CATSEQGRSNQPQHF. CDR3 bases: TGTGCCACCTCAGAACAGGGTAGGAGCAATCAGCCCCAGCATTTT. The rearrangement joins TRBV28 to TRBJ1-5, with a possible D match to TRBD1 (6 bases). This CDR3 contains 15 residues. Germline loops: CDR1 MDHEN, CDR2 SYDVKM. Trimming removed 10 bases from V and 1 base from J, with 17 bases in between.

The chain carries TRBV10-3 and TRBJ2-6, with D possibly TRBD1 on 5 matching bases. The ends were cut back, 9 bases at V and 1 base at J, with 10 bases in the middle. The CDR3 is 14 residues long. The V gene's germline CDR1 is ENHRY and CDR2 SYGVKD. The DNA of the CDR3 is TGTGCCATGACGCAGGGATCTGGGGCCAACGTCCTGACTTTC. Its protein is CAMTQGSGANVLTF.

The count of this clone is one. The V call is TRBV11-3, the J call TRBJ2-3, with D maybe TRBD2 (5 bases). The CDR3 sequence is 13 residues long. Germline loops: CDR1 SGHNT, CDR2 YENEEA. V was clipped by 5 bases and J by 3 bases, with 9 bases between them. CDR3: CASSGSGTDTQYF. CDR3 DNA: TGTGCCAGCAGCGGGAGCGGTACAGATACGCAGTATTTT.

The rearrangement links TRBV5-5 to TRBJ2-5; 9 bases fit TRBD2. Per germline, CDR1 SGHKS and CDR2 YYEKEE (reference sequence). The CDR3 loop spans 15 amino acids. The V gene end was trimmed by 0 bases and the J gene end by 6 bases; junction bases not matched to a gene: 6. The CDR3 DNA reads TGTGCCAGCAGCTTGGAAGGTAGCGGGAGACAGACCCAGTACTTC. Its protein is CASSLEGSGRQTQYF. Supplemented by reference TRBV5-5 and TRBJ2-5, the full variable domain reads DAGVTQSPTHLIKTRGQQVTLRCSPISGHKSVSWYQQVLGQGPQFIFQYYEKEERGRGNFPDRFSARQFPNYSSELNVNALLLGDSALYLCASSLEGSGRQTQYFGPGTRLLVL.

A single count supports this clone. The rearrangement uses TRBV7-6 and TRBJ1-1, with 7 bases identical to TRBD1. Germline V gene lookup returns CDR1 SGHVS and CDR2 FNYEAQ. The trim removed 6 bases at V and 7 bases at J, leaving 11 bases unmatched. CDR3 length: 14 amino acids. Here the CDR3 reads CASSPRQGPLEAFF. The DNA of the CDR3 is TGTGCCAGCAGTCCACGACAGGGCCCCCTTGAAGCTTTCTTT.

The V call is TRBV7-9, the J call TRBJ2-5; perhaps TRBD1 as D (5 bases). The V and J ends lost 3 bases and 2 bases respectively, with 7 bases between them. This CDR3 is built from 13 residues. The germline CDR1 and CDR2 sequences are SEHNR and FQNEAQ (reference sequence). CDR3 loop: CASSFRDQETQYF. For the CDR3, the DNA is TGTGCCAGCAGCTTCAGGGATCAAGAGACCCAGTACTTC.

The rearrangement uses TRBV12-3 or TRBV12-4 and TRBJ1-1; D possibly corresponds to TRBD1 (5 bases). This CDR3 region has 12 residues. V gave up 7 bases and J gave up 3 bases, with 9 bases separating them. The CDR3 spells CASTYRYTEAFF. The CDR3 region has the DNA TGTGCCAGCACCTACAGGTACACTGAAGCTTTCTTT.

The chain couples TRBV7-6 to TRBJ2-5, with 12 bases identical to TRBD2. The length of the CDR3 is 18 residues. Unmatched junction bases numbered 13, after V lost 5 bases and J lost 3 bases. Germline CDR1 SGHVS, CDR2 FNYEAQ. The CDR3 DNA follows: TGTGCCAGCAGCCCGAAACTACGGACTAGCGGGGCAGAAGAGACCCAGTACTTC. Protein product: CASSPKLRTSGAEETQYF.

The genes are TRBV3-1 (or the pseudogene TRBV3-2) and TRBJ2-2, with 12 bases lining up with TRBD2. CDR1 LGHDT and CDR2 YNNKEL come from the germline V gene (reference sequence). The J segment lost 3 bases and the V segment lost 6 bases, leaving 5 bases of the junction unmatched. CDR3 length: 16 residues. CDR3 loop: CASSLLAGGYTGELFF. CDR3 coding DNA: TGTGCCAGCAGTCTACTAGCGGGAGGATACACCGGGGAGCTGTTTTTT.

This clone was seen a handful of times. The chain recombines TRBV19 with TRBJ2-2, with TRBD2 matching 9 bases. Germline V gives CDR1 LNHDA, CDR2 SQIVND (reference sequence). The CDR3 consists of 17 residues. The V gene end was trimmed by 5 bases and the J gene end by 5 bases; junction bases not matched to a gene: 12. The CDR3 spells CASSRFSGSRGTGELFF. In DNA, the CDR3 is TGTGCCAGTAGTCGATTTAGCGGGAGTCGTGGGACCGGGGAGCTGTTTTTT.

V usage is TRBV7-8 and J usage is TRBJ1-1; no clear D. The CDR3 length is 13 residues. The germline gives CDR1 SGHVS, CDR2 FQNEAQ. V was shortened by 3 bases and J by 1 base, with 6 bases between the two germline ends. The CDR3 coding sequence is TGTGCCAGCAGCTTGTTAGAGAACACTGAAGCTTTCTTT. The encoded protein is CASSLLENTEAFF. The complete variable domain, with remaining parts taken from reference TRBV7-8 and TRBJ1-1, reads GAGVSQSPRYKVAKRGQDVALRCDPISGHVSLFWYQQALGQGPEFLTYFQNEAQLDKSGLPSDRFFAERPEGSVSTLKIQRTQQEDSAVYLCASSLLENTEAFFGQGTRLTVV.

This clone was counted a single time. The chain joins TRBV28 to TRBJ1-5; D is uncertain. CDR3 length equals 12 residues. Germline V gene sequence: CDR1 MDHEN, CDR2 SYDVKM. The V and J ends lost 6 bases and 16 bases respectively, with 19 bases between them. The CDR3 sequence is CASRATTRTRHF. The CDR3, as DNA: TGTGCCAGCAGGGCCACCACCCGAACCAGACATTTT. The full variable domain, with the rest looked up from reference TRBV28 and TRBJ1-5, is DVKVTQSSRYLVKRTGEKVFLECVQDMDHENMFWYRQDPGLGLRLIYFSYDVKMKEKGDIPEGYSVSREKKERFSLILESASTNQTSMYLCASRATTRTRHFGDGTRLSIL.

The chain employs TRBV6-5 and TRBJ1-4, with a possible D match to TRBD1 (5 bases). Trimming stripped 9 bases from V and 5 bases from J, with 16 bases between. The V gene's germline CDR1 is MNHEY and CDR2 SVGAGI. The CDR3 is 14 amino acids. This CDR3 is CASKGRVWNEKLFF. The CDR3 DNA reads TGTGCCAGTAAAGGCAGGGTATGGAATGAAAAACTGTTTTTT.

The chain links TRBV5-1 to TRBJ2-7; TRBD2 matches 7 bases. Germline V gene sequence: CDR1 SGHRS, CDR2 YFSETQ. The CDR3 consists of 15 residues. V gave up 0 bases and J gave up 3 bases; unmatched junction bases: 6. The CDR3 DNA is TGCGCCAGCAGCTTGGAAGCTAGCGGTAGCTACGAGCAGTACTTC. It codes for CASSLEASGSYEQYF.

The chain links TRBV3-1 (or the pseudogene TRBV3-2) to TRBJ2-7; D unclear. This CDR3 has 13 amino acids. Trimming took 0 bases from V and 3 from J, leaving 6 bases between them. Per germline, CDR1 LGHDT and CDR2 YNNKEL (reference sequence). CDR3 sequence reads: CASSQESVYEQYF. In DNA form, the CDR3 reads TGTGCCAGCAGCCAAGAAAGCGTCTACGAGCAGTACTTC.

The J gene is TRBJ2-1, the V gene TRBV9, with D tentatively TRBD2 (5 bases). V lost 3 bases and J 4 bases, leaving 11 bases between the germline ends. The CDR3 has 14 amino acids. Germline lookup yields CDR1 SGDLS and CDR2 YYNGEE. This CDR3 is CASSGASLYNEQFF. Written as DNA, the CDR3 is TGTGCCAGCAGCGGAGCTAGCCTGTACAATGAGCAGTTCTTC. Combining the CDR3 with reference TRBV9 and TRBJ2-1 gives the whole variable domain DSGVTQTPKHLITATGQRVTLRCSPRSGDLSVYWYQQSLDQGLQFLIQYYNGEERAKGNILERFSAQQFPDLHSELNLSSLELGDSALYFCASSGASLYNEQFFGPGTRLTVL.

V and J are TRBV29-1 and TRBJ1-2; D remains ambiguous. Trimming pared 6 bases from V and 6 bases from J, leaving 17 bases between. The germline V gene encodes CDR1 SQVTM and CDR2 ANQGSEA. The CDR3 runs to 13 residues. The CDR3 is CSVDGDELNGYTF. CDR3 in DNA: TGCAGCGTAGACGGAGACGAACTCAATGGCTACACCTTC.

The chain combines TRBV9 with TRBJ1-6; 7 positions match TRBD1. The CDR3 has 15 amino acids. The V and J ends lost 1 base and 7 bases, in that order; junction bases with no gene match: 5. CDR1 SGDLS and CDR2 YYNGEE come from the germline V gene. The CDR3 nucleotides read TGTGCCAGCAGCGTAAAGACAGGGACCAATTCACCCCTCCACTTT. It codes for CASSVKTGTNSPLHF. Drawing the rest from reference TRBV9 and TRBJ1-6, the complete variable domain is DSGVTQTPKHLITATGQRVTLRCSPRSGDLSVYWYQQSLDQGLQFLIQYYNGEERAKGNILERFSAQQFPDLHSELNLSSLELGDSALYFCASSVKTGTNSPLHFGNGTRLTVT.